The present T cell receptor (beta chain) was sequenced within a study of vaccination and CD4 T cells after COVID-19. At the level of the study: Samples after vaccination came a median approximately 70 days past dose two, ranging 14 to 241. Stimulation of cells relied on overlapping spike peptides derived from SARS-CoV-2, HCoV-NL63, HCoV-OC43 and HCoV-229E.

As for this clonotype: Its antigen is currently unknown.

CDR1 is SGHVS, CDR2 FNYEAQ, per germline. The V segment lost 5 bases and the J segment 4 bases; nucleotides outside the gene matches: 7. The CDR3 totals 14 residues. Notes on the study in general: Analysis of convalescent patients found that 304 of 307 vaccine-specific clones were spike mono-reactive.

Stated treatment: approximately 10-day PBMC culture with coronavirus spike peptide pools or control peptides (ViraFEST assay). The unexposed donor provided CD4+ T cells, which were taken before the COVID-19 pandemic (2011-2018). CD4+ T cells that had been cultured provided DNA sequenced with the Oncomine TCR Beta short-read assay. Genomic DNA from cultured CD4+ T cells was extracted. TCRdb fed the PCR reads into MiXCR, producing one record per CDR3 protein. Altogether about 9,300 distinct CDR3 sequences are present, roughly a third being singletons, with the ten largest covering about 20%. The V call is TRBV7-6, the J call TRBJ2-7, with TRBD2 matching 8 bases. This TCR came from a human donor in good health. Sequenced input: CD4+ T cells from blood, cultured in vitro. CDR3 amino acids: CASSRGTSRYEQYF. The CDR3, as DNA: TGTGCCAGCAGCCGCGGGACTAGTCGGTACGAGCAGTACTTC.